This T cell receptor beta chain was sequenced during a study of blood T cell repertoires in COVID-19. Study context: Samples came from the United States, Italy and Spain, spanning acute and convalescent COVID-19. In each case, the material was cDNA or gDNA derived from T cells, B-cell-depleted T cells, or PBMCs.

V lost 4 bases and J 4 bases, leaving 8 bases between the germline ends. The CDR3 extends over 13 amino acids. Looked up from germline, CDR1 is LGHDT and CDR2 is YNNKEL (reference sequence). Per the original data handling: Scientists estimated how many nucleated cells there were by amplifying reference gene primers. Assay used: immunoSEQ multiplex PCR; TCRdb lists only in-frame clones, some missing. V, J and clone size reflect that table, while D and trimming were determined from the DNA. The data hold roughly 75,000 clones, with over 75% observed a single time. J is TRBJ1-5 and V is TRBV3-1 (or the pseudogene TRBV3-2); weak D call: TRBD1 (5 bases). Sequencing was done on a sample of peripheral blood. The TCR originated in a man aged 50 or older with acute or convalescent COVID-19. CDR3 DNA sequence: TGTGCCAGCAGCCGGGGCCTTAATCAGCCCCAGCATTTT. Translating gives CASSRGLNQPQHF.